Listed here are 19 T cell receptor beta chains from one sample, sequenced in a study of shared clonotypes between healthy human individuals. Repertoires were generated with immunoSEQ multiplex PCR, while TCRdb's copy carries only in-frame clones and drops some. The sample includes under 600,000 clones, around 97% of them seen just once. Sequenced input: naive CD4+ T cells sorted from blood. Subset: CD45RA+ positively selected. These receptor sequences come from a woman in her 30s in good health.

The V and J genes are TRBV6-5 and TRBJ2-1; a possible D gene is TRBD2 (5 bases). The CDR3 covers 15 residues. Trimming took off 4 bases at V and 11 bases at J, with 21 bases between the two ends. CDR1 is MNHEY and CDR2 is SVGAGI in the germline V gene. The CDR3 DNA sequence: TGTGCCAGCAGTTCTAGAGGGAGAAGCGTCGGGAAGCAGTTCTTC. Its protein is CASSSRGRSVGKQFF.

This chain links TRBV5-1 with TRBJ1-1, with unresolved D. Trimming removed 0 bases from V and 0 bases from J, with 9 bases in between. Germline V lookup: CDR1 SGHRS, CDR2 YFSETQ. There are 15 residues in the CDR3. CDR3 loop: CASSLGEYMNTEAFF. CDR3 nucleotides: TGCGCCAGCAGCTTGGGAGAGTACATGAACACTGAAGCTTTCTTT.

V gene TRBV5-6 combines with J gene TRBJ1-5; 7 positions match TRBD1. The junction had 0 bases not matched to a gene; V was cut back by 2 bases and J by 1 base. Germline V CDR1 and CDR2: SGHDT, YYEEEE. The length of the CDR3 is 14 residues. The CDR3: CASSLQGSNQPQHF. The CDR3 DNA reads TGTGCCAGCAGCTTACAGGGGAGCAATCAGCCCCAGCATTTT.

This chain uses TRBV1 with TRBJ2-7; the D call in the table, TRBD2, was not verified against the DNA. TRBV1 is given as a pseudogene. CDR3 length equals 17 residues. In nucleotides, the CDR3 is TGCACCACCTTTACCGGGACTAGCGGTTCCAGCTCCTACGAGCAGTACTTC. This translates into CTTFTGTSGSSSYEQYF.

The genes are TRBV10-1 and TRBJ2-2; no definite D call. Trimming removed 6 bases at V and 1 base at J, with 3 bases between. This CDR3 is 12 amino acids long. Germline-derived CDR1 and CDR2 are WNHNN and SYGVQD (reference sequence). In DNA, the CDR3 is TGCGCCAGCAGCAAGAACACCGGGGAGCTGTTTTTT. This codes for CASSKNTGELFF.

This rearrangement joins TRBV2 to TRBJ2-7; TRBD1 or TRBD2 may be the D gene (6 bases each). V was clipped by 0 bases and J by 0 bases, with 9 bases between them. This CDR3 contains 15 residues. Germline lookup yields CDR1 SNHLY and CDR2 FYNNEI. CDR3 loop: CASSEAGGTSYEQYF. CDR3 in DNA: TGTGCCAGCAGTGAAGCGGGGGGCACCTCCTACGAGCAGTACTTC.

The rearrangement joins TRBV5-1 to TRBJ2-2, with 8 positions matching TRBD2. This CDR3 comprises 16 residues. The V and J ends lost 1 base and 1 base, in that order; junction bases with no gene match: 3. Germline V CDR1 and CDR2: SGHRS, YFSETQ. The CDR3 DNA sequence: TGCGCCAGCAGCTTGCTCACTAGCGGGAACACCGGGGAGCTGTTTTTT. Translated, it gives CASSLLTSGNTGELFF.

The V call is TRBV19, the J call TRBJ2-6; 7 bases fit TRBD1. This CDR3 is built from 17 residues. Trimming at V came to 3 bases and at J to 2 bases, leaving 7 bases not matched to a gene. Germline CDR1 and CDR2: LNHDA and SQIVND (reference sequence). As DNA, the CDR3 is TGTGCCAGTAGTATCGGTACAGGGGCAGCTGGGGCCAACGTCCTGACTTTC. Translating it yields CASSIGTGAAGANVLTF. Full variable domain (missing parts from reference TRBV19 and TRBJ2-6): DGGITQSPKYLFRKEGQNVTLSCEQNLNHDAMYWYRQDPGQGLRLIYYSQIVNDFQKGDIAEGYSVSREKKESFPLTVTSAQKNPTAFYLCASSIGTGAAGANVLTFGAGSRLTVL.

CDR3 protein: CASSEGAALNQPQHF. The CDR3 coding sequence is TGTGCCAGCAGTGAAGGGGCAGCGCTCAATCAGCCCCAGCATTTT. V usage is TRBV2 and J usage is TRBJ1-5; D not resolved. The CDR3 is made up of 15 amino acids. Germline CDR1 and CDR2: SNHLY and FYNNEI. Trimming cost V 1 base and J 3 bases, with 10 bases left between them.

The chain couples TRBV19 to TRBJ1-1; D is perhaps TRBD1 (5 bases). The CDR3 spans 16 residues. Germline CDR1 LNHDA, CDR2 SQIVND (reference sequence). V gave up 9 bases and J gave up 2 bases, with 22 bases separating them. Written as DNA, the CDR3 is TGTGCCAGCACAAGGAGGGGAGGTTGGGTAAACACTGAAGCTTTCTTT. Translating gives CASTRRGGWVNTEAFF.

This chain joins TRBV7-2 and TRBJ1-1; TRBD1 is a possible D gene (5 bases). There are 16 residues in the CDR3. Per the germline V gene, CDR1 is SGHTA and CDR2 is FQGNSA. V was cut by 4 bases and J by 4 bases, with 19 bases left in between. The CDR3 nucleotides are TGTGCCAGCAGCTCCATAGGGGTTCCCCGTAGCACTGAAGCTTTCTTT. As protein: CASSSIGVPRSTEAFF.

The gene calls are TRBV6-1 and TRBJ2-3; 7 bases line up with TRBD1. V was pared by 5 bases and J by 4 bases, with 9 bases of the junction left unmatched. The CDR3 spans 15 residues. CDR1 and CDR2 from the germline V gene are MNHNS and SASEGT. CDR3 region: CASSRAGGIADTQYF. CDR3 DNA: TGTGCCAGCAGTAGGGCAGGGGGTATCGCAGATACGCAGTATTTT.

Only one count was recorded for this clone. This chain joins TRBV5-4 and TRBJ2-1; TRBD2 matches at 9 bases. The junction had 8 bases not matched to a gene; V was cut back by 4 bases and J by 6 bases. The CDR3 is 15 residues long. Germline V CDR1 and CDR2: SGHNT, YYREEE (reference sequence). CDR3 coding DNA: TGTGCCAGCAGCCAGGGACTAGCCACATCCAATGAGCAGTTCTTC. Protein sequence: CASSQGLATSNEQFF.

The rearrangement joins TRBV11-2 to TRBJ1-2; 8 positions agree with TRBD1. This CDR3 contains 14 residues. With 5 bases clipped from V and 6 bases from J, the junction kept 8 bases outside the gene matches. Per germline, CDR1 SGHAT and CDR2 FQNNGV. CDR3 in amino acids: CASSPLRTGHGYTF. The CDR3 DNA reads as TGTGCCAGCAGCCCCCTTAGGACAGGGCATGGCTACACCTTC.

The chain joins TRBV11-2 to TRBJ1-1, with D hard to call. V lost 3 bases, J lost 11 bases, and 13 bases lay in between. Germline V gene data show CDR1 as SGHAT and CDR2 as FQNNGV. This CDR3 is built from 12 residues. CDR3 region: CASSFGGSGAFF. The CDR3 nucleotides read TGTGCCAGCAGCTTTGGAGGATCGGGGGCTTTCTTT.

V gene TRBV6-5 combines with J gene TRBJ2-2; D possibly corresponds to TRBD2 (6 bases). The CDR3 sequence is 14 residues long. Germline CDR1 and CDR2: MNHEY and SVGAGI. V lost 4 bases and J lost 0, with 6 bases in between. CDR3 coding DNA: TGTGCCAGCAGTTGGGGGGCGAACACCGGGGAGCTGTTTTTT. Translation gives CASSWGANTGELFF.

The V call is TRBV5-1, the J call TRBJ2-5; 8 bases align to TRBD1. With V trimmed by 0 bases and J by 1 base, 5 bases remained unmatched. The germline CDR1 and CDR2 sequences are SGHRS and YFSETQ. This CDR3 spans 16 amino acids. This CDR3 reads CASSLGRGQAQETQYF. CDR3 in DNA: TGCGCCAGCAGCTTGGGGAGGGGACAGGCCCAAGAGACCCAGTACTTC.

The CDR3 reads CASSSTGLMNTEAFF. CDR3 nucleotides: TGCGCCAGCAGCTCCACCGGACTCATGAACACTGAAGCTTTCTTT. The rearrangement joins TRBV5-1 to TRBJ1-1; D remains ambiguous. CDR3 size: 15 residues. The germline V gene encodes CDR1 SGHRS and CDR2 YFSETQ. The V end lost 3 bases, the J end lost 0 bases, and 12 bases lay between the germline ends.

This clone was observed once. The CDR3 sequence is CASSHPGTSVYEQYF. The CDR3 DNA follows: TGTGCCAGCAGCCACCCCGGGACTAGCGTCTACGAGCAGTACTTC. V and J are TRBV27 and TRBJ2-5, with TRBD2 matching over 10 bases. The J call could be wrong; TRBJ2-7 is a better fit for the DNA end. Germline values: CDR1 MNHEY, CDR2 SMNVEV (reference sequence). This CDR3 spans 15 amino acids.